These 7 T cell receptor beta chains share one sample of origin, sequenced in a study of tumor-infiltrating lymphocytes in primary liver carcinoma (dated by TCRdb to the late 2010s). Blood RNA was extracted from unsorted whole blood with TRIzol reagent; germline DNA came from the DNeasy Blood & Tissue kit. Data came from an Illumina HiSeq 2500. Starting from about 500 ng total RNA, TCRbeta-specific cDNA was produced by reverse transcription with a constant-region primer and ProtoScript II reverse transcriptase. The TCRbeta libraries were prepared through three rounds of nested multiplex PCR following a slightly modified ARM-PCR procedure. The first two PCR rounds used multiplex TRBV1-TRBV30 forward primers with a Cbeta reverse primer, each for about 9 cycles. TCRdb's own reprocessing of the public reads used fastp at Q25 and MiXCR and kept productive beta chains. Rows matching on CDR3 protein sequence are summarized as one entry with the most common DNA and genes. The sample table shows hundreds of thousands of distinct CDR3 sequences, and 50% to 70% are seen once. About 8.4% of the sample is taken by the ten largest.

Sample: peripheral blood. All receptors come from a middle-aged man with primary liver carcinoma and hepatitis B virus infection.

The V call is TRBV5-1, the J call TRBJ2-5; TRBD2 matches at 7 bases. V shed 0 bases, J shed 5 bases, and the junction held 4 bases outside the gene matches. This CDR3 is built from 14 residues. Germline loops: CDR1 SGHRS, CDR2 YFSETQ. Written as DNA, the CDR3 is TGCGCCAGCAGCTTGGCCCTTAGCGGGGAGACCCAGTACTTC. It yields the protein CASSLALSGETQYF.

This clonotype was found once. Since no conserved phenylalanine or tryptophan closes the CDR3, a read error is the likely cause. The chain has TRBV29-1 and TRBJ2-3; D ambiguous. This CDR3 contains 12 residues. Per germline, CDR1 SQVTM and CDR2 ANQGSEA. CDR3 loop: CSVSRVADTQYY. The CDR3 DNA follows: TGCAGTGTTTCCCGGGTGGCAGATACGCAGTATTAT.

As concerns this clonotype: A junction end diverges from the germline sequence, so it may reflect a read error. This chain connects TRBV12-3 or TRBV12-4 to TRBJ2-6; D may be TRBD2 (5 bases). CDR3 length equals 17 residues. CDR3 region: CVSGGYRDTSGANVLTF. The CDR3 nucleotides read TGTGTCAGCGGTGGGTACCGGGATACTTCTGGGGCCAACGTCCTGACTTTC.

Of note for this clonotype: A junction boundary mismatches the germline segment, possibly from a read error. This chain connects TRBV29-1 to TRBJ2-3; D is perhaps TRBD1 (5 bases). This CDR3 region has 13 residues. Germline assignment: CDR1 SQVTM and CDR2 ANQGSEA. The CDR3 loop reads CSGMTASTDTRYF. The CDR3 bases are TGCAGCGGGATGACAGCCAGCACAGATACGCGGTACTTT.

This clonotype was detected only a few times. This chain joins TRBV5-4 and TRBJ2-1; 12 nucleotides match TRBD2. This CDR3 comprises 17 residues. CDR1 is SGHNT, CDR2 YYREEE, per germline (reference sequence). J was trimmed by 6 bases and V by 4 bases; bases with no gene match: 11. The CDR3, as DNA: TGTGCCAGCAGCCCCTCACCTGTGACTAGCGGGAGCAATGAGCAGTTCTTC. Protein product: CASSPSPVTSGSNEQFF.

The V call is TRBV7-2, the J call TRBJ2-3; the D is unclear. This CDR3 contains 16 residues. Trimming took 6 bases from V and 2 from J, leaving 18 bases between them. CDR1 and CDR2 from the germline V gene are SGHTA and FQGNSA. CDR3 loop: CASSLGWRTYTDTQYF. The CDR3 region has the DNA TGTGCCAGCAGTCTAGGATGGCGCACGTACACAGATACGCAGTATTTT.

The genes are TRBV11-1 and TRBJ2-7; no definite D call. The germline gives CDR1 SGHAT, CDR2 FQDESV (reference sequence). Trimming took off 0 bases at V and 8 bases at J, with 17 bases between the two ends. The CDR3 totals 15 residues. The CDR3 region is CASSLAPGCGYKQYF. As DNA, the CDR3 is TGTGCCAGCAGCTTAGCGCCGGGCTGCGGATACAAGCAGTACTTC. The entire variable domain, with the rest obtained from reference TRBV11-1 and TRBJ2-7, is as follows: EAEVAQSPRYKITEKSQAVAFWCDPISGHATLYWYRQILGQGPELLVQFQDESVVDDSQLPKDRFSAERLKGVDSTLKIQPAELGDSAMYLCASSLAPGCGYKQYFGPGTRLTVT.